This T cell receptor (beta chain) appears in the sequencing data of a study of blood T cells in healthy people across ages. Details on this clonotype: No antigen is known for it.

The second PCR ran roughly 7 to 11 cycles with a sample-barcoded 5' primer and J-beta primers. The template-switch adaptor was a 5' adaptor with 12 random nucleotides. It tagged each cDNA molecule. TCRdb re-derived calls from the 5' RACE reads in MiXCR, one entry per CDR3 protein. The sample comprises nearly 800,000 distinct CDR3 sequences, 20% to 25% of which are singletons, and approximately 4% rests with the top ten. Investigators took 9.5 to 10 milliliters of peripheral blood from every donor. Study-level points and caveats: Strongly correlated with naive T cell percentage was TCR beta diversity.

This sample was also put to use in a study of T cells of mothers and their children. Per that study: During the second PCR, the M1S primer introduced sample barcodes along with 2-4 random nucleotides.

Material: blood. This TCR derives from a boy aged 5-17 years in good health.

CDR3 residues: CSGRQAGAEAFF. The DNA of the CDR3 is TGCAGTGGGCGTCAGGCTGGCGCTGAAGCTTTCTTT. The chain couples TRBV20-1 to TRBJ1-1; the D is unclear. CDR1 is DFQATT, CDR2 SNEGSKA, per germline (reference sequence). This CDR3 spans 12 amino acids. V dropped 7 bases and J dropped 6 bases, with 15 bases sitting between them.